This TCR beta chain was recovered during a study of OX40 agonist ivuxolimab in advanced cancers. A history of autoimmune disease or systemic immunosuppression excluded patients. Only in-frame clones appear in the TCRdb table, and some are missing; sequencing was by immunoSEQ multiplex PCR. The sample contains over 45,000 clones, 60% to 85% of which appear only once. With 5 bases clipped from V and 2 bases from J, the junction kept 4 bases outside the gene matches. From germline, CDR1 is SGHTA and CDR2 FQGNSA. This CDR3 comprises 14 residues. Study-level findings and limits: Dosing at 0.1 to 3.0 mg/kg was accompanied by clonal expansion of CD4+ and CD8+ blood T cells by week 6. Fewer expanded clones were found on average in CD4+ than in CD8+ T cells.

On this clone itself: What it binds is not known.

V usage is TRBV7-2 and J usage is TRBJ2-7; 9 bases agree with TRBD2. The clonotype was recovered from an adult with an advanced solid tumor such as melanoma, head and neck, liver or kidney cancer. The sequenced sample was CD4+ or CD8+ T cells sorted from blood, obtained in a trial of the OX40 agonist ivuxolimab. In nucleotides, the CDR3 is TGTGCCAGCAGCGCCTGGACTAGCGCCTACGAGCAGTACTTC. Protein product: CASSAWTSAYEQYF. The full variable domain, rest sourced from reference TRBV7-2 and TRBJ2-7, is GAGVSQSPSNKVTEKGKDVELRCDPISGHTALYWYRQSLGQGLEFLIYFQGNSAPDKSGLPSDRFSAERTGGSVSTLTIQRTQQEDSAVYLCASSAWTSAYEQYFGPGTRLTVT.